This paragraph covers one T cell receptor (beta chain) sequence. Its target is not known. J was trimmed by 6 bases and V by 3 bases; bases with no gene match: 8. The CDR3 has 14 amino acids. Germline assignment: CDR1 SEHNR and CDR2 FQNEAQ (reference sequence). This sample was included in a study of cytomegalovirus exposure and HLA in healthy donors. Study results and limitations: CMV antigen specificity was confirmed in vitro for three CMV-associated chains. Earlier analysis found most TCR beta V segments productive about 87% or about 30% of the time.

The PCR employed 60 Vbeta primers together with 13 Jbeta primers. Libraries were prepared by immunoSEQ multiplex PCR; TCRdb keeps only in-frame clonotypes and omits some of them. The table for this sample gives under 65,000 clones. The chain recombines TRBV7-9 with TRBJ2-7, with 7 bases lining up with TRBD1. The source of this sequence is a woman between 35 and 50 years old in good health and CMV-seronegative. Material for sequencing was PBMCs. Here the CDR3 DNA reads TGTGCCAGCAGCTTCGACAGGGCCGGAGGCGAGCAGTACTTC. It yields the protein CASSFDRAGGEQYF. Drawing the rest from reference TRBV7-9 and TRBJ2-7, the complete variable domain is DTGVSQNPRHKITKRGQNVTFRCDPISEHNRLYWYRQTLGQGPEFLTYFQNEAQLEKSRLLSDRFSAERPKGSFSTLEIQRTEQGDSAMYLCASSFDRAGGEQYFGPGTRLTVT.